One sample yielded the 20 T cell receptor beta chains listed below, sequenced in a study of cytomegalovirus exposure and HLA in healthy donors. PCR amplification relied on 60 Vbeta primers (plus 13 Jbeta primers). Profiling relied on immunoSEQ multiplex PCR, and the TCRdb table lists in-frame clones only, not all of them. This sample yields about 130,000 clones, of which 82% are seen a single time; 2.7% belongs to the top ten. The sample consisted of PBMCs. Source of these receptors: a boy between 2 and 10 years old in good health and CMV-seronegative.

This sequence joins TRBV4-3 and TRBJ2-2; D is ambiguous. The V end lost 3 bases, the J end lost 6 bases, and 8 bases lay between the germline ends. Per germline, CDR1 LGHNA and CDR2 YSLEER. The CDR3 runs 13 residues. The CDR3 bases are TGCGCCAGCAGCCACGGAGTCGCCGGGGAGCTGTTTTTT. It codes for CASSHGVAGELFF.

The V gene is TRBV15, the J gene TRBJ1-3, with D tentatively TRBD1 (5 bases). The V end lost 0 bases, the J end lost 4 bases, and 16 bases lay between the germline ends. Germline V gives CDR1 LNHNV, CDR2 YYDKDF (reference sequence). This CDR3 comprises 17 residues. The CDR3, as DNA: TGTGCCACCAGCAGAGATCTTGGGACTGGGGACGGAAACACCATATATTTT. It specifies CATSRDLGTGDGNTIYF.

This clone was observed once. The chain links TRBV6-5 to TRBJ2-7; perhaps TRBD1 as D (6 bases). V gave up 5 bases and J gave up 5 bases, with 10 bases separating them. This CDR3 spans 12 amino acids. In germline, CDR1 is MNHEY, CDR2 SVGAGI. The CDR3 bases are TGTGCCAGCAGTATCAACAGGGACGAGCAGTACTTC. Amino acid sequence: CASSINRDEQYF.

Comments on this clone: One end of the junction fails to match germline, which may point to a read error. This CDR3 is also generated by other DNA sequences in the sample. J is TRBJ2-7 and V is TRBV6-1; 8 bases line up with TRBD1. This CDR3 region has 14 residues. Germline V gene lookup returns CDR1 MNHNS and CDR2 SASEGT. Here the CDR3 DNA reads TGCGCCAGCGGAACAGGGGGAATCTACTACGAGCAGTACTTC. This gives the protein CASGTGGIYYEQYF.

The CDR3 spells CASSITGSGTDTQYF. CDR3 nucleotides: TGTGCCAGTAGCATCACAGGGTCGGGCACAGATACGCAGTATTTT. This sequence joins TRBV19 and TRBJ2-3, with D perhaps matching TRBD1 (6 bases). CDR1 is LNHDA and CDR2 is SQIVND in the germline V gene (reference sequence). CDR3 length equals 15 residues. Trimming took off 6 bases at V and 1 base at J, with 14 bases between the two ends.

CDR3 amino acids: CASSQGLFRNEQFF. As DNA, the CDR3 is TGTGCCAGCAGCCAGGGACTCTTCCGAAATGAGCAGTTCTTC. V gene TRBV14 combines with J gene TRBJ2-1; D is possibly TRBD2 (6 bases). The CDR3 has 14 amino acids. Trimming left V 3 bases short and J 7 bases short, with 13 bases between. CDR1 and CDR2 (germline): SGHDN, FVKESK. The full variable domain, rest sourced from reference TRBV14 and TRBJ2-1, is EAGVTQFPSHSVIEKGQTVTLRCDPISGHDNLYWYRRVMGKEIKFLLHFVKESKQDESGMPNNRFLAERTGGTYSTLKVQPAELEDSGVYFCASSQGLFRNEQFFGPGTRLTVL.

The gene calls are TRBV6-4 and TRBJ1-1; TRBD1 is a possible D gene (5 bases). V dropped 2 bases and J dropped 3 bases, with 7 bases sitting between them. This CDR3 has 13 amino acids. Germline CDR1 is MRHNA and CDR2 is SNTAGT. The CDR3 sequence: CASSDGGDTEAFF. The CDR3 DNA sequence: TGTGCCAGCAGTGACGGGGGGGACACTGAAGCTTTCTTT.

The chain has TRBV23-1 and TRBJ2-4, with 7 bases identical to TRBD1. TRBV23-1 is reported as an ORF; its role is uncertain. The CDR3 is made up of 15 amino acids. The V gene end was trimmed by 3 bases and the J gene end by 8 bases; junction bases not matched to a gene: 10. As DNA, the CDR3 is TGCGCCAGCAGTCATGACAGGGACAACAGAGACATTCAGTACTTC. Encoded protein: CASSHDRDNRDIQYF.

V is TRBV4-2 and J is TRBJ1-4; D remains ambiguous. V shed 4 bases and J shed 0 bases, with 12 bases lying between them. Germline V gene lookup returns CDR1 LGHNA and CDR2 YNFKEQ. This CDR3 region has 16 residues. The CDR3 sequence: CASSPSGFATNEKLFF. Written as DNA, the CDR3 is TGTGCCAGCAGCCCGTCGGGGTTTGCAACTAATGAAAAACTGTTTTTT.

This chain connects TRBV7-8 to TRBJ2-3; D is perhaps TRBD1 (6 bases). Deletions cut 5 bases from V and 6 bases from J, with 12 bases between. The germline V gene has CDR1 SGHVS and CDR2 FQNEAQ. The CDR3 sequence is 13 residues long. The CDR3 reads CASSPQGWDTQYF. The CDR3 DNA sequence: TGTGCCAGCAGCCCACAGGGTTGGGATACGCAGTATTTT.

The V gene is TRBV10-3, the J gene TRBJ2-5; possibly TRBD2 for D (5 bases). Germline V gene lookup returns CDR1 ENHRY and CDR2 SYGVKD. The CDR3 has 16 amino acids. V lost 0 bases to trimming and J lost 2 bases, with 13 bases between them. The CDR3 sequence is CAISESTREPQETQYF. CDR3 coding DNA: TGTGCCATCAGTGAGTCTACTCGGGAACCTCAAGAGACCCAGTACTTC.

V usage is TRBV5-1 and J usage is TRBJ2-3, with D perhaps TRBD2 (5 bases). The CDR3 length is 17 residues. Germline V gene lookup returns CDR1 SGHRS and CDR2 YFSETQ. Trimming shortened V by 0 bases and J by 5 bases, and 19 bases separated the two germline ends. Here the CDR3 DNA reads TGCGCCAGCAGCTTGGCCACCGGGCCTAGCCTCAGAGATACGCAGTATTTT. It codes for CASSLATGPSLRDTQYF.

The DNA for the CDR3 is TGCGCCAGCAGCCCTAGCGGTGGCCCAGATACGCAGTATTTT. Translation: CASSPSGGPDTQYF. The chain has TRBV4-1 and TRBJ2-3, with 7 bases aligning to TRBD2. The CDR3 covers 14 residues. Germline V CDR1 and CDR2: MGHRA, YSYEKL. V shed 4 bases, J shed 4 bases, and the junction held 5 bases outside the gene matches.

The chain carries TRBV19 and TRBJ2-1; tentative D call: TRBD1 (5 bases). Germline V gene sequence: CDR1 LNHDA, CDR2 SQIVND (reference sequence). V lost 9 bases and J 6 bases, leaving 18 bases between the germline ends. The CDR3 is 14 amino acids. The CDR3 loop is CARFRVKGINEQFF. As DNA, the CDR3 is TGTGCCAGATTCAGGGTAAAAGGTATCAATGAGCAGTTCTTC.

V and J are TRBV29-1 and TRBJ2-7, with 7 bases lining up with TRBD1. The CDR3 has 14 residues. The ends lost 1 base at V and 3 bases at J; junction bases unmatched: 6. CDR1 and CDR2 (germline): SQVTM, ANQGSEA. CDR3 sequence: CSVEGQGIGYEQYF. DNA for the CDR3: TGCAGCGTTGAAGGACAGGGTATCGGCTACGAGCAGTACTTC.

This clone has a handful of counts. Different DNA sequences within this sample yield the same CDR3. J is TRBJ2-3 and V is TRBV6-4; 12 bases are shared with TRBD2. This CDR3 spans 15 amino acids. Trimming took 6 bases from V and 1 from J; bases not matched to a gene: 2. CDR1 and CDR2 (germline): MRHNA, SNTAGT. For the CDR3, the DNA is TGTGCCAGCAGCCGGACTAGCGGGGGCACAGATACGCAGTATTTT. This translates into CASSRTSGGTDTQYF.

J is TRBJ1-1 and V is TRBV9; TRBD1 might be the D (5 bases). The V gene's germline CDR1 is SGDLS and CDR2 YYNGEE. Trimming pared 6 bases from V and 3 bases from J, leaving 12 bases between. This CDR3 spans 13 amino acids. The CDR3 here is CASTRGGDTEAFF. CDR3 sequence (DNA): TGTGCCAGCACCCGAGGAGGGGACACTGAAGCTTTCTTT.

The V and J genes are TRBV7-9 and TRBJ2-7, with D possibly matching TRBD2 (7 bases). Per the germline V gene, CDR1 is SEHNR and CDR2 is FQNEAQ (reference sequence). V lost 5 bases, J lost 6 bases, and 20 bases lay in between. The CDR3 extends over 15 amino acids. The CDR3 loop reads CASSLLTGGAGEQYF. The CDR3 DNA reads TGTGCCAGCAGCCTCCTAACGGGGGGCGCCGGCGAGCAGTACTTC.

The chain is built from TRBV7-2 and TRBJ1-3; TRBD1 might be the D (6 bases). Germline V gene data show CDR1 as SGHTA and CDR2 as FQGNSA. V was clipped by 5 bases and J by 0 bases, with 11 bases between them. The CDR3 has 15 residues. In DNA, the CDR3 is TGTGCCAGCAGCACGGACAGTAGCTCTGGAAACACCATATATTTT. This gives the protein CASSTDSSSGNTIYF.

This rearrangement joins TRBV29-1 to TRBJ1-2, with 11 bases identical to TRBD1. CDR3 length: 15 residues. V shed 7 bases, J shed 1 base, and the junction held 8 bases outside the gene matches. The germline V gene has CDR1 SQVTM and CDR2 ANQGSEA. In nucleotides, the CDR3 is TGCAGCGGGGGGACAGGGGGATTGGGTAACTATGGCTACACCTTC. Protein sequence: CSGGTGGLGNYGYTF.